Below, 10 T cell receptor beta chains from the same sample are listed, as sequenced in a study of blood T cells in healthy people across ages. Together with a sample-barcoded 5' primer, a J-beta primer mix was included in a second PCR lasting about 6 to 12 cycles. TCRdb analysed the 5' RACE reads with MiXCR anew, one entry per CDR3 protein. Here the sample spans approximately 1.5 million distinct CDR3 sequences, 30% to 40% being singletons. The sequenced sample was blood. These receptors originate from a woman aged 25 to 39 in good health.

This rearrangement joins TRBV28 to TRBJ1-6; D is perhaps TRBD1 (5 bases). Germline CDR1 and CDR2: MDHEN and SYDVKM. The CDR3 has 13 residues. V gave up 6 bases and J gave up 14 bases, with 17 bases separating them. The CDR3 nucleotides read TGTGCCAGCAGCCCGGGACCGGGAGCGTCCCTCCACTTT. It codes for CASSPGPGASLHF. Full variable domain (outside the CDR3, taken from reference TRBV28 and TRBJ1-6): DVKVTQSSRYLVKRTGEKVFLECVQDMDHENMFWYRQDPGLGLRLIYFSYDVKMKEKGDIPEGYSVSREKKERFSLILESASTNQTSMYLCASSPGPGASLHFGNGTRLTVT.

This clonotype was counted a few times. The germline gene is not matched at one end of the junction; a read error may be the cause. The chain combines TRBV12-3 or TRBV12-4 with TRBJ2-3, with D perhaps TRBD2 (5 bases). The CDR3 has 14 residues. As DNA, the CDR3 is TGTGCCAGCAGTTTAGGTGGGAGAGCAGATGCGCAGTATTTT. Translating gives CASSLGGRADAQYF.

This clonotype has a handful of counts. CDR3 nucleotides: TGCAGCGATCTGACCGCTGGGGGAAGGCAAGAGACCCAGTACTTC. It translates to CSDLTAGGRQETQYF. The rearrangement uses TRBV29-1 and TRBJ2-5; D is tentatively TRBD1 or TRBD2 (5 bases each). V was pared by 7 bases and J by 2 bases, with 20 bases between. From germline, CDR1 is SQVTM and CDR2 ANQGSEA. The CDR3 is 15 amino acids.

Here the CDR3 reads CASSVDGGAQTSEQYF. The CDR3 coding sequence is TGTGCCAGCAGCGTAGACGGCGGGGCTCAGACGAGCGAGCAGTACTTC. This chain links TRBV9 with TRBJ2-7, with D perhaps matching TRBD2 (6 bases). The length of the CDR3 is 16 residues. V was shortened by 0 bases and J by 6 bases, with 19 bases between the two germline ends. CDR1 SGDLS and CDR2 YYNGEE come from the germline V gene. The entire variable domain, with the rest obtained from reference TRBV9 and TRBJ2-7, is as follows: DSGVTQTPKHLITATGQRVTLRCSPRSGDLSVYWYQQSLDQGLQFLIQYYNGEERAKGNILERFSAQQFPDLHSELNLSSLELGDSALYFCASSVDGGAQTSEQYFGPGTRLTVT.

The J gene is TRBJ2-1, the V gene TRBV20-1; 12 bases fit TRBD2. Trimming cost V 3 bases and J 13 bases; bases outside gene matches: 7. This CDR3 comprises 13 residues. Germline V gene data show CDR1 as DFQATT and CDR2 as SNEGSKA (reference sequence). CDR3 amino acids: CSARGSTSGSQFF. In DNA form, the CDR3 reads TGCAGTGCTAGGGGGTCGACTAGCGGGAGCCAGTTCTTC.

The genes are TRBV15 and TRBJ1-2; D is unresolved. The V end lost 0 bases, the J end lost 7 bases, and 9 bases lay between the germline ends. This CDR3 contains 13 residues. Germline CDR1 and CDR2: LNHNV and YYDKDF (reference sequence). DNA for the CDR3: TGTGCCACCAGCAGAGATAAAACGCGTGGCTACACCTTC. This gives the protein CATSRDKTRGYTF.

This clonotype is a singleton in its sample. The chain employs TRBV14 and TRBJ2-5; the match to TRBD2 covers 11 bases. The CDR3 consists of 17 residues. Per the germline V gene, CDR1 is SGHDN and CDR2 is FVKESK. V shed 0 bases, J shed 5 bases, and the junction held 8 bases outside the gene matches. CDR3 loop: CASSQEWVLAGEETQYF. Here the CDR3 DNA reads TGTGCCAGCAGCCAAGAGTGGGTACTAGCGGGGGAGGAGACCCAGTACTTC.

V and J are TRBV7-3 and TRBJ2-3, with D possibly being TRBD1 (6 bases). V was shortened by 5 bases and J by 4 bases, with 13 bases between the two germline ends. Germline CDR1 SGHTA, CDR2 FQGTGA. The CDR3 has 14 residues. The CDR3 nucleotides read TGTGCCAGCAGCCCGATGCCAGGGGCAGATACGCAGTATTTT. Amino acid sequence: CASSPMPGADTQYF.

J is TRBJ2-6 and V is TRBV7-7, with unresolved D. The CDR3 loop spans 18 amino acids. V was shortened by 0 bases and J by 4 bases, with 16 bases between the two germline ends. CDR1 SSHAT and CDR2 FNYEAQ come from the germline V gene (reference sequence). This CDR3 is CASSLAVRVSVGANVLTF. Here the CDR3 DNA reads TGTGCCAGCAGCTTAGCCGTAAGGGTGTCGGTAGGGGCCAACGTCCTGACTTTC.

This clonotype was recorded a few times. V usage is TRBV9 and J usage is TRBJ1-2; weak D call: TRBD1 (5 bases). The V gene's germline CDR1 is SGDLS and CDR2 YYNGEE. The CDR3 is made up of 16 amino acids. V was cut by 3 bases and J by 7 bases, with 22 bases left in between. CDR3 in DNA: TGTGCCAGCAGCGCGGGAGGACAATGGTTCGCCGGTGGCTACACCTTC. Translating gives CASSAGGQWFAGGYTF.